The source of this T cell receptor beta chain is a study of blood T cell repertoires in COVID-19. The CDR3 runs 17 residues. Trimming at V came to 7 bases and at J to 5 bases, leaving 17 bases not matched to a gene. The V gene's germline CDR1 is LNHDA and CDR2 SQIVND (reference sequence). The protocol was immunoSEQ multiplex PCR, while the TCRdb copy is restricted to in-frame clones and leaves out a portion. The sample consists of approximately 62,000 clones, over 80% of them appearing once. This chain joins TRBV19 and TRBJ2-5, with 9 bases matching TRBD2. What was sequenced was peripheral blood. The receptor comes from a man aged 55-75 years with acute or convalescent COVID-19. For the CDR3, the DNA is TGTGCCAGTACCACCGCTGGGGGGCGGGAGGGCCCGGAGACCCAGTACTTC. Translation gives CASTTAGGREGPETQYF.